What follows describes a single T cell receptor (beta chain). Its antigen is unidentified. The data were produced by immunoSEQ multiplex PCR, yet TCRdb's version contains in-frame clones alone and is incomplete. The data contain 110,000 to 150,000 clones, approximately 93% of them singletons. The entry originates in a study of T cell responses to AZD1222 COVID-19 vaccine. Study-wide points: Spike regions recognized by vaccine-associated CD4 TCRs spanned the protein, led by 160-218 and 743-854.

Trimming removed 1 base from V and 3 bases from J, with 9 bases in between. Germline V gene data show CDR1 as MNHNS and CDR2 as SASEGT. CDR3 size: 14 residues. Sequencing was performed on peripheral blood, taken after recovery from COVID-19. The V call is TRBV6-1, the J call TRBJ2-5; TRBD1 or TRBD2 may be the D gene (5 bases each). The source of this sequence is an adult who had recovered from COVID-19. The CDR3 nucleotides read TGTGCCAGCAGTGAAGTAAGGGGAGAAGAGACCCAGTACTTC. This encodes CASSEVRGEETQYF.